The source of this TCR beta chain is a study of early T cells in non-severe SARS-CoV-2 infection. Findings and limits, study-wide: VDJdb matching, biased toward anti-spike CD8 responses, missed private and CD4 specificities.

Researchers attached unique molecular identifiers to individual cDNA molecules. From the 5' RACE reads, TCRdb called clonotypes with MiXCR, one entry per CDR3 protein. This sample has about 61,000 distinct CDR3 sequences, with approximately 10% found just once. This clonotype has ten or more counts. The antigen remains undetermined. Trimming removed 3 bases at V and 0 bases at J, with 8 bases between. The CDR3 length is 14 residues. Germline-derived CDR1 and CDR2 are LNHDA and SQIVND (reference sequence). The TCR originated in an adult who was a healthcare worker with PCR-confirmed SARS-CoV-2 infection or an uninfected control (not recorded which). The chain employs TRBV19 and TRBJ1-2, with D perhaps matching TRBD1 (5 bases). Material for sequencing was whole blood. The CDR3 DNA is TGTGCCAGTAGTATGGACAATACTAACTATGGCTACACCTTC. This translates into CASSMDNTNYGYTF.